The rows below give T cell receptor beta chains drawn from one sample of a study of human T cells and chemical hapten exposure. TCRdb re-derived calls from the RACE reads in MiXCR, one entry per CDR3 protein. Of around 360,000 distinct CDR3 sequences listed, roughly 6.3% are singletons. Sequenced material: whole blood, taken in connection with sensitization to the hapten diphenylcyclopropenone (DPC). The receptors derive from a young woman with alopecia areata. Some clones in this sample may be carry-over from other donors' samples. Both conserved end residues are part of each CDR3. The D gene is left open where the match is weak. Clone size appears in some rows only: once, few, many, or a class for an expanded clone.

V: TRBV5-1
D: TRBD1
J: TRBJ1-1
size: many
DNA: TGCGCCAGCAGCTTGGTACCTGTCGGGACAGGGAGCAATGAAGCTTTCTTT
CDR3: CASSLVPVGTGSNEAFF

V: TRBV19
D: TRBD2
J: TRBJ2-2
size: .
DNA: TGTGCCAGTAGTGTCACTAGCGGGGGGACCGGGGAGCTGTTTTTT
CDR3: CASSVTSGGTGELFF

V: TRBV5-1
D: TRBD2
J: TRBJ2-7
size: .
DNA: TGCGCCAGCAGTGCCTTGGAAGCGGGGGCCTACGAGCAGTACTTC
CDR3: CASSALEAGAYEQYF

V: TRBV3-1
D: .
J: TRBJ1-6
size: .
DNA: TGTGCCAGCAGCCAAGGCGATTGGGACCCAATTAATTCACCCCTCCACTTT
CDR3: CASSQGDWDPINSPLHF

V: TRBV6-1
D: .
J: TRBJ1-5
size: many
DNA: TGTGCCAGCAGAACACTACAGGGTTATAGCAATCAGCCCCAGCATTTT
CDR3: CASRTLQGYSNQPQHF

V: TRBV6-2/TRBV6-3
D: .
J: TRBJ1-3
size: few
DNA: TGTGCCAGCAGTCTTCACCAGGGTGCCTCTGGAAACACCATATATTTT
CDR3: CASSLHQGASGNTIYF

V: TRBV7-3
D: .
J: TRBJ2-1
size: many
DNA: TGTGCCAGCAGCTTACGGCTTCAGGGGAATTACAATGAGCAGTTCTTC
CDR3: CASSLRLQGNYNEQFF

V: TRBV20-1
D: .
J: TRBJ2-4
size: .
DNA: TGCAGTGCGGGATCCTTAGCCAAAAACATTCAGTACTTC
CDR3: CSAGSLAKNIQYF

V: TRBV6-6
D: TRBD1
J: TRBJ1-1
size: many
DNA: TGTGCCAGCAGAACAGGGGGCAAGACTGAAGCTTTCTTT
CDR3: CASRTGGKTEAFF

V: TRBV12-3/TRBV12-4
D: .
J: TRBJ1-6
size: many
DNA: TGTGCCAGCTCCCGCCCGGGGGTAGGACTCTCCTATAATTCACCCCTCCACTTT
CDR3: CASSRPGVGLSYNSPLHF

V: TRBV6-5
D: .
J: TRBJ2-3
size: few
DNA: TGTGCCAGCAAAAACAGGGTCAGTGGCACAGATACGCAGTATTTT
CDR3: CASKNRVSGTDTQYF

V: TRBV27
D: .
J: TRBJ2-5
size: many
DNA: TGTGCCAGCAGTGACGGAGCATCGTACCAAGAGACCCAGTACTTC
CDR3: CASSDGASYQETQYF

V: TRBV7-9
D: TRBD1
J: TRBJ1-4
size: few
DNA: TGTGCCAGCAGCTTAATCCCTGACAGGGGTGGTGGAAAACTGTTTTTT
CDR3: CASSLIPDRGGGKLFF

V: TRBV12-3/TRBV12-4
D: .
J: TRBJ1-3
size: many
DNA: TGTGCCAGCAGTTTTGGACCATCGATTGACACCATATATTTT
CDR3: CASSFGPSIDTIYF

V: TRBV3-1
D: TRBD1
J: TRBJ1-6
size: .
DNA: TGTGCCAGCAGTCCTGGACAGGGGCTAAATTCACCCCTCCACTTT
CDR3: CASSPGQGLNSPLHF

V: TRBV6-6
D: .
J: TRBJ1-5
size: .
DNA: TGTGCCAGCAGCGGACACAATCAGCCCCAGCATTTT
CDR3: CASSGHNQPQHF

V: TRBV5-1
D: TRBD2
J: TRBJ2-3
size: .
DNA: TGCGCCAGCAGCCCTCTCCGTTCGGGCGGGGGGGCCACAGATACGCAGTATTTT
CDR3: CASSPLRSGGGATDTQYF

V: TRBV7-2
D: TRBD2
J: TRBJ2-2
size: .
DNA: TGTGCCAGCAGCCGTTACGGGGGGGCTGTCACCGGGGAGCTGTTTTTT
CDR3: CASSRYGGAVTGELFF

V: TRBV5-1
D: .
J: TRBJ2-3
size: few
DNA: TGCGCCAGCACCGGGACCCCGGCGACAGATACGCAGTATTTT
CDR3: CASTGTPATDTQYF

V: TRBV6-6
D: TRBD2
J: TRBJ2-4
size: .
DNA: TGTGCCAGCAGTCGGAGCGGGGACTACAAAAACATTCAGTACTTC
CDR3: CASSRSGDYKNIQYF

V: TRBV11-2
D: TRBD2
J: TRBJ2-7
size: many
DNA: TGTGCCAGCAGACGTACTAGCGGTTTCGACAGCTACGAGCAGTACTTC
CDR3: CASRRTSGFDSYEQYF

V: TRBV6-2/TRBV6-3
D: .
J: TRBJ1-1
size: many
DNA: TGTGCCAGCAGTGACCACCTGGGCACTGAAGCTTTCTTT
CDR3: CASSDHLGTEAFF

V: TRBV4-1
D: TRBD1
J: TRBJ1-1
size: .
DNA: TGCGCCAGCAGCCAAGATCAATGGGGACAGACGAACACTGAAGCTTTCTTT
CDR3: CASSQDQWGQTNTEAFF

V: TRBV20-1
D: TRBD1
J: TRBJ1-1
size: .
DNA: TGCAGTGCCCCCGGGACAGGGAGTAGGAACACTGAAGCTTTCTTT
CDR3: CSAPGTGSRNTEAFF

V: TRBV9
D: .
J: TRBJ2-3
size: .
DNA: TGTGCCAGCAGCGCGTTAGGGGATACGCAGTATTTT
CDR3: CASSALGDTQYF

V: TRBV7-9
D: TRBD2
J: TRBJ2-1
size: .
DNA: TGTGCCAGCACCGGGGGGGACTACAATGAGCAGTTCTTC
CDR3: CASTGGDYNEQFF

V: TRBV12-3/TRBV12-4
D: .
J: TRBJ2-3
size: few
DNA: TGTGCCAGCAGTTCATCTAGATACACAGATACGCAGTATTTT
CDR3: CASSSSRYTDTQYF

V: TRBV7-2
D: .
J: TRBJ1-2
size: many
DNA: TGTGCCAGCAGCTTTAGCAGGACGGACTATGGCTACACCTTC
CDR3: CASSFSRTDYGYTF

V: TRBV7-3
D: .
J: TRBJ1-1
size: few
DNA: TGTGCCAGCAGCTTTACGGGGGACGATACTGAAGCTTTCTTT
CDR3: CASSFTGDDTEAFF

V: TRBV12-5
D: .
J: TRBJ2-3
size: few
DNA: TGTGCTAGTGGTTTATACAACACAGATACGCAGTATTTT
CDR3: CASGLYNTDTQYF

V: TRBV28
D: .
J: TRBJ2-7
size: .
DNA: TGTGCCAGCAGTTTCCTGGAAGAGCAGTACTTC
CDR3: CASSFLEEQYF

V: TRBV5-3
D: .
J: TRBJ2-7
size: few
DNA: TGTGCCAGAAGCAGGCCACGGACACTCAGGGCACCCTACGAGCAGTACTTC
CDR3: CARSRPRTLRAPYEQYF

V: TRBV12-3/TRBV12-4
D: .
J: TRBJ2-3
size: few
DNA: TGTGCCAGCAGTTTTAGGCAGGGGTTCAGCACAGATACGCAGTATTTT
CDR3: CASSFRQGFSTDTQYF

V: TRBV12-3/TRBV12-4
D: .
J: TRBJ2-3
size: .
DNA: TGTGCCAGCAGTACTCCTCTAACAACCTATACGCAGTATTTT
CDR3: CASSTPLTTYTQYF

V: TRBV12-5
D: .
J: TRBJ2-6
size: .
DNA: TGTGCTAGTGGTTTGGTACCGGTACGCAGAGGGACCATCCACTCTGGGGCCAACGTCCTGACTTTC
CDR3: CASGLVPVRRGTIHSGANVLTF

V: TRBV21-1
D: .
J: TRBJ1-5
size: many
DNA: TGTGCCAGCAGCAATTCTCCGGGACGGGGTAGGAATCAGCCCCAGCATTTT
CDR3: CASSNSPGRGRNQPQHF

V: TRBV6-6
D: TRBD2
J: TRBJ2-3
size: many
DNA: TGTGCCAGCAGCCGGAAAACTAGCGGGTACACAGATACGCAGTATTTT
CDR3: CASSRKTSGYTDTQYF

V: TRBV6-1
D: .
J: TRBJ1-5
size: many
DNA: TGTGCCAGCAGTGCGGTGGGGCTCGAGTGGGGTCTGAATCAGCCCCAGCATTTT
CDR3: CASSAVGLEWGLNQPQHF

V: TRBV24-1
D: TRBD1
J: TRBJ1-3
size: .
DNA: TGTGCCACGTCATCCGGGACAGACATATATTTT
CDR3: CATSSGTDIYF

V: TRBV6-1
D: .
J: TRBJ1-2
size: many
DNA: TGTGCCAGCAGAACCGGGACGGAATTATATGGCTACACCTTC
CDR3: CASRTGTELYGYTF

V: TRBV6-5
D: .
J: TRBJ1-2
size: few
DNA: TGTGCCAGCAGTTACCAACAGGGAAATCGCTATGGCTACACCTTC
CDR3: CASSYQQGNRYGYTF

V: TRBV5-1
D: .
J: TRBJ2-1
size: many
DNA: TGCGCCAGCAGCTTGGTGGGGGGAGGCAACAATGAGCAGTTCTTC
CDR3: CASSLVGGGNNEQFF

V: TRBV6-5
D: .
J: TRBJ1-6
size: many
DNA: TGTGCCAGCAGTTACTCTGAGGATTCACCCCTCCACTTT
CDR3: CASSYSEDSPLHF

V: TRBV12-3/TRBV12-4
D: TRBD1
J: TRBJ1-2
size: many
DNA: TGTGCCAGCAGTAGAGACAGGGGGAAGTTTGGCTACACCTTC
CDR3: CASSRDRGKFGYTF

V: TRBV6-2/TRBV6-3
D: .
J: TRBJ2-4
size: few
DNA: TGTGCCAGCAGTTTCCAAGGGACGGAACTAGCCAAAAACATTCAGTACTTC
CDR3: CASSFQGTELAKNIQYF

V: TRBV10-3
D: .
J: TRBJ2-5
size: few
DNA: TGTGCCATCAGTGAGCGGGGCCTCGTGGAGACCCAGTACTTC
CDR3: CAISERGLVETQYF

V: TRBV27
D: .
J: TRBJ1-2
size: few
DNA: TGTGCCAGCAGGGAAAGGGGTCCTCCCTATGGCTACACCTTC
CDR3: CASRERGPPYGYTF

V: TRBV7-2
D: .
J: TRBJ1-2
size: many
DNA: TGTGCCAGCAGCTTAGCGTCGTTGGGGGGCGCCTGGAATGGCTACACCTTC
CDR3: CASSLASLGGAWNGYTF

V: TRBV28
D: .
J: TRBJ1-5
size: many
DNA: TGTGCCAGCAGTGGGGTCAATCAGCCCCAGCATTTT
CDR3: CASSGVNQPQHF